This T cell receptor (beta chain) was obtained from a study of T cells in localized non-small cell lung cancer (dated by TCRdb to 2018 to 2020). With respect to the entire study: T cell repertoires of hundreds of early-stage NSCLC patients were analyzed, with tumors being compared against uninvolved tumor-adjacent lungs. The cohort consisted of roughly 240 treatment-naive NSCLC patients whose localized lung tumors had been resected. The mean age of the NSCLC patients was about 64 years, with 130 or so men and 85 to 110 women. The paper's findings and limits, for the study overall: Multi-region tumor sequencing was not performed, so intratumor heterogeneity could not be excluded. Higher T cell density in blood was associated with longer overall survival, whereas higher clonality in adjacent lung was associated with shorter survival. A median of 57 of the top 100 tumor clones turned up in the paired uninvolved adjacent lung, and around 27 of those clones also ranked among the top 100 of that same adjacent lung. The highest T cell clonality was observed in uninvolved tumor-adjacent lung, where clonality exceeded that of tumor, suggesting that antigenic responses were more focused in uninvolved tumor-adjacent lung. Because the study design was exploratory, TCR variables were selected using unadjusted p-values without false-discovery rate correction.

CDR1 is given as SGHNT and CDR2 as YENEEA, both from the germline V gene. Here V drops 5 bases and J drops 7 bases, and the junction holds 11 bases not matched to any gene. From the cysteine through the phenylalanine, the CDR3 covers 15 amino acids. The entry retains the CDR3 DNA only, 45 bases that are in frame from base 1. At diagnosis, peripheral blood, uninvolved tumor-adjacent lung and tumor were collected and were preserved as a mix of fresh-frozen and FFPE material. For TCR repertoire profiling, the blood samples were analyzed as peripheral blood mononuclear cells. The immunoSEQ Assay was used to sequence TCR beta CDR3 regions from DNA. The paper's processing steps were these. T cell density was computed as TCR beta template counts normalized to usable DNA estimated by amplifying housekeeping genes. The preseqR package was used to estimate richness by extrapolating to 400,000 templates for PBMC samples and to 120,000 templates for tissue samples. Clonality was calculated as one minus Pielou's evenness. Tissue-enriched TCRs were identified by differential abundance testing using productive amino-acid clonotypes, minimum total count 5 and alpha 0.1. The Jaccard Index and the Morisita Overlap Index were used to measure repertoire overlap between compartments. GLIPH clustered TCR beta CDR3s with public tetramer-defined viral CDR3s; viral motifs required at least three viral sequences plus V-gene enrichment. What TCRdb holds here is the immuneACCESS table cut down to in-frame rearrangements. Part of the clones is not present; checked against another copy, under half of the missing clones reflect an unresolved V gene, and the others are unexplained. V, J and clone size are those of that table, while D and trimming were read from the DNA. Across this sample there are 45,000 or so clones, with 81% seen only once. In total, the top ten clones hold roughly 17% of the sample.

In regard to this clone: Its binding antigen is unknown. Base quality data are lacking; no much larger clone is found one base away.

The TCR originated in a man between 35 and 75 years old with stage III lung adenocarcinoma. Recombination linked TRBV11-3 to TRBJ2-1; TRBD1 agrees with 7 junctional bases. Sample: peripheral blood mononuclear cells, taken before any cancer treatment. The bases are TGTGCCAGCAGCCGGAGACAGGGTAGGACGAATGAGCAGTTCTTC. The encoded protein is CASSRRQGRTNEQFF.